A single sample is the source of the 14 T cell receptor beta chains below, sequenced in a study of cytomegalovirus exposure and HLA in healthy donors (dated by TCRdb to about 2017). The method behind the library was the immunoSEQ multiplex PCR assay. As stored in TCRdb, this immuneACCESS dataset retains in-frame rearrangements with V and J assigned. A fraction of the clones does not appear; measured against another copy, unresolved V genes explain less than half of the discrepancy, and the remainder lacks a known reason. This sample lists over 150,000 clones; roughly 90% were detected once. 5% to 7% of the sample is in the top ten clones. The sequencing sample was made of PBMCs. These receptors were taken from a woman younger than 45 in good health and CMV-seronegative.

The chain links TRBV7-8 to TRBJ2-1; 13 bases map to TRBD2. Germline CDR1 is SGHVS and CDR2 is FQNEAQ. The CDR3 sequence is 14 residues long. The ends lost 6 bases at V and 7 bases at J; junction bases unmatched: 3. The DNA for the CDR3 is TGTGCCAGCAGACTAGCGGGAGGGTCGAATGAGCAGTTCTTC. Its protein is CASRLAGGSNEQFF.

This rearrangement joins TRBV19 to TRBJ1-1, with a tentative D call TRBD1 (6 bases). The V gene lost 6 bases and the J gene lost 7 bases, with 15 bases spanning the gap. The length of the CDR3 is 13 residues. Germline V gene data show CDR1 as LNHDA and CDR2 as SQIVND (reference sequence). The CDR3, as DNA: TGTGCCAGTAGAGACACCGGACAGCTTGAAGCTTTCTTT. Residues: CASRDTGQLEAFF.

The chain has TRBV19 and TRBJ1-1; 7 bases map to TRBD1. The junction had 9 bases not matched to a gene; V was cut back by 8 bases and J by 6 bases. Germline V gives CDR1 LNHDA, CDR2 SQIVND (reference sequence). This CDR3 is 13 amino acids long. The CDR3 spells CASQTQGVPEAFF. The CDR3 nucleotides read TGTGCCAGTCAAACTCAGGGGGTCCCTGAAGCTTTCTTT.

The chain employs TRBV7-8 and TRBJ2-1; 9 bases fit TRBD1. This CDR3 is built from 16 residues. Germline CDR1 is SGHVS and CDR2 is FQNEAQ. V lost 2 bases, J lost 4 bases, and 6 bases stayed unmatched. CDR3 residues: CASSLSGTGRYNEQFF. CDR3 sequence (DNA): TGTGCCAGCAGCTTATCCGGGACAGGGAGGTACAATGAGCAGTTCTTC.

The chain combines TRBV19 with TRBJ1-2, with 7 bases aligning to TRBD1. Germline lookup yields CDR1 LNHDA and CDR2 SQIVND (reference sequence). The trim removed 1 base at V and 4 bases at J, leaving 6 bases unmatched. The CDR3 contains 15 residues. Written as DNA, the CDR3 is TGTGCCAGTAGTATAGTCCCGGGACAGTTCTATGGCTACACCTTC. The encoded protein is CASSIVPGQFYGYTF.

The chain links TRBV4-3 to TRBJ2-7, with D perhaps given as TRBD1 or TRBD2 (5 bases each). This CDR3 spans 14 amino acids. Germline-derived CDR1 and CDR2 are LGHNA and YSLEER. V shed 3 bases and J shed 4 bases, with 13 bases lying between them. The CDR3 loop reads CASSQGPNQYEQYF. CDR3 bases: TGCGCCAGCAGCCAGGGACCGAACCAGTACGAGCAGTACTTC.

This clone was observed once. The rearrangement uses TRBV29-1 and TRBJ2-3; 9 bases fit TRBD2. CDR1 is SQVTM, CDR2 ANQGSEA, per germline. The CDR3 length is 14 residues. Trimming cost V 8 bases and J 2 bases; bases outside gene matches: 8. This CDR3 is CSSLAGAVTDTQYF. In DNA form, the CDR3 reads TGCAGCTCCTTAGCGGGGGCTGTCACAGATACGCAGTATTTT.

The chain combines TRBV28 with TRBJ2-5; D possibly corresponds to TRBD1 (5 bases). CDR1 is MDHEN, CDR2 SYDVKM, per germline. CDR3 length equals 15 residues. The ends were cut back, 6 bases at V and 1 base at J, with 15 bases in the middle. CDR3 sequence: CASRLTGLAQETQYF. CDR3 nucleotide sequence: TGTGCCAGCAGGCTAACAGGATTGGCCCAAGAGACCCAGTACTTC.

The chain combines TRBV5-6 with TRBJ1-3; D gene uncertain. The V and J ends lost 0 bases and 0 bases respectively, with 10 bases between them. In germline, CDR1 is SGHDT, CDR2 YYEEEE. CDR3 length: 16 residues. The CDR3 DNA reads as TGTGCCAGCAGCTTGGAGAGGCGATTCTCTGGAAACACCATATATTTT. As protein: CASSLERRFSGNTIYF.

V is TRBV7-2 and J is TRBJ2-3; D remains ambiguous. The CDR3 has 15 amino acids. The germline CDR1 and CDR2 sequences are SGHTA and FQGNSA. V was shortened by 0 bases and J by 5 bases, with 12 bases between the two germline ends. The CDR3 region is CASSLAGGPGDTQYF. The DNA for the CDR3 is TGTGCCAGCAGCTTAGCGGGTGGACCTGGAGATACGCAGTATTTT.

V gene TRBV4-3 combines with J gene TRBJ1-2, with D possibly being TRBD1 (6 bases). Between the trimmed V and J ends, which lost 2 bases and 8 bases, there was a span of 21 bases. The CDR3 extends over 16 amino acids. Germline values: CDR1 LGHNA, CDR2 YSLEER. The CDR3 protein is CASSQMVQMGGEGYTF. The CDR3 DNA is TGCGCCAGCAGCCAAATGGTGCAAATGGGGGGCGAGGGCTACACCTTC.

This clone was picked up a small number of times. The same CDR3 can be traced to other DNA sequences in this sample. This rearrangement joins TRBV19 to TRBJ2-1; TRBD2 agrees at 7 bases. V lost 1 base and J lost 9; bases outside the gene matches: 3. This CDR3 has 13 amino acids. Germline CDR1 and CDR2: LNHDA and SQIVND (reference sequence). This chain's CDR3 is CASSIGEGREQFF. The CDR3 DNA reads as TGTGCCAGTAGTATAGGGGAGGGCCGTGAGCAGTTCTTC.

This clone was found once. The V call is TRBV28, the J call TRBJ2-3; no reliable D call. The CDR3 sequence is 11 residues long. Germline V gives CDR1 MDHEN, CDR2 SYDVKM. V lost 2 bases and J lost 10, with 7 bases in between. CDR3 region: CASSLESAQYF. CDR3 DNA: TGTGCCAGCAGTTTAGAGAGTGCGCAGTATTTT.

V usage is TRBV9 and J usage is TRBJ2-5, with 15 bases that match TRBD2. The CDR3 length is 15 residues. J gave up 7 bases and V 3 bases, and 4 bases lay outside the gene matches. Germline V gene lookup returns CDR1 SGDLS and CDR2 YYNGEE. CDR3 in DNA: TGTGCCAGCAGCGGGACTAGCGGGAGGGACGGGACCCAGTACTTC. This codes for CASSGTSGRDGTQYF.